Below are 30 T cell receptor beta chains sequenced from a single sample in a study of blood T cell repertoires in COVID-19. Generated by immunoSEQ multiplex PCR, the TCRdb table keeps only in-frame clones and is missing some. The sample has a few hundred thousand clones, 88% seen once; the top ten hold roughly 0.8%. Specimen: peripheral blood. The receptors come from a woman between 25 and 40 years old with acute or convalescent COVID-19.

The V call is TRBV7-2, the J call TRBJ1-1, with D possibly matching TRBD1 (5 bases). The CDR3 runs to 14 residues. The V and J ends lost 5 bases and 1 base respectively, with 11 bases between them. Germline loops: CDR1 SGHTA, CDR2 FQGNSA. In DNA, the CDR3 is TGTGCCAGCAGCCGGGGGTCTACGAACACTGAAGCTTTCTTT. It translates to CASSRGSTNTEAFF.

The chain recombines TRBV12-5 with TRBJ1-5; 8 bases agree with TRBD1. The junction had 3 bases not matched to a gene; V was cut back by 6 bases and J by 2 bases. Germline CDR1 LGHNT, CDR2 FRNRAP. This CDR3 has 14 amino acids. CDR3 coding DNA: TGTGCTAGTGGGACAGGGGTGGGCAATCAGCCCCAGCATTTT. This gives the protein CASGTGVGNQPQHF.

The chain links TRBV30 to TRBJ2-7; D is undetermined. The V and J ends lost 0 bases and 5 bases respectively, with 5 bases between them. From germline, CDR1 is GTSNPN and CDR2 SVGIG (reference sequence). The CDR3 spans 11 residues. Written as DNA, the CDR3 is TGTGCCTGGAGTGTAAGCCACGAGCAGTACTTC. It specifies CAWSVSHEQYF.

The chain is built from TRBV29-1 and TRBJ1-1, with 7 bases lining up with TRBD1. CDR1 and CDR2 from the germline V gene are SQVTM and ANQGSEA. CDR3 length equals 13 residues. V lost 6 bases to trimming and J lost 1 base; unmatched junction nucleotides: 5. Written as DNA, the CDR3 is TGCAGCGTGAAAGGACAGGAGAACACTGAAGCTTTCTTT. Its protein is CSVKGQENTEAFF.

The chain links TRBV6-5 to TRBJ1-2, with D uncertain. V dropped 10 bases and J dropped 8 bases, with 14 bases sitting between them. The CDR3 totals 11 residues. Per germline, CDR1 MNHEY and CDR2 SVGAGI. The CDR3 loop is CATKAGLGYTF. DNA for the CDR3: TGTGCCACCAAGGCAGGTTTAGGCTACACCTTC.

V and J are TRBV12-5 and TRBJ2-1, with D maybe TRBD2 (5 bases). V lost 3 bases and J 0 bases, leaving 6 bases between the germline ends. The CDR3 has 14 residues. Per germline, CDR1 LGHNT and CDR2 FRNRAP. The CDR3 DNA reads TGTGCTAGTGGTTTTGAGGGCTCCTACAATGAGCAGTTCTTC. It codes for CASGFEGSYNEQFF.

The chain couples TRBV9 to TRBJ1-3; D may be TRBD1 (5 bases). Germline CDR1 is SGDLS and CDR2 is YYNGEE. Trimming stripped 0 bases from V and 2 bases from J, with 12 bases between. The CDR3 contains 16 residues. In DNA form, the CDR3 reads TGTGCCAGCAGCGTAGATCCAGGGAGGGCTGGAAACACCATATATTTT. The encoded protein is CASSVDPGRAGNTIYF.

In this sample, this clone turned up once. This chain's CDR3 is CASTTGGNGEQYF. The CDR3 DNA follows: TGCGCCAGCACCACAGGGGGGAACGGTGAGCAGTACTTC. The chain couples TRBV5-1 to TRBJ2-7; TRBD1 matches 8 bases. V dropped 6 bases and J dropped 7; count of bases not matched to a gene: 9. The CDR3 loop spans 13 amino acids. Germline assignment: CDR1 SGHRS and CDR2 YFSETQ.

This chain connects TRBV20-1 to TRBJ1-5; TRBD1 aligns across 7 bases. J gave up 2 bases and V 3 bases, and 1 base lay outside the gene matches. This CDR3 comprises 13 residues. Germline V CDR1 and CDR2: DFQATT, SNEGSKA (reference sequence). In nucleotides, the CDR3 is TGCAGTGCTAGTACAGGGGGCAATCAGCCCCAGCATTTT. Protein product: CSASTGGNQPQHF.

This clone was picked up a small number of times. This sequence joins TRBV13 and TRBJ1-3; the match to TRBD1 covers 7 bases. V lost 5 bases, J lost 0 bases, and 13 bases stayed unmatched. The CDR3 spans 18 residues. Germline V gene lookup returns CDR1 PRHDT and CDR2 FYEKMQ (reference sequence). This CDR3 is CASSPLPQGSGSGNTIYF. CDR3 nucleotides: TGTGCCAGCAGCCCGCTACCACAGGGGAGTGGCTCTGGAAACACCATATATTTT. Full variable domain (remainder filled in from reference TRBV13 and TRBJ1-3): AAGVIQSPRHLIKEKRETATLKCYPIPRHDTVYWYQQGPGQDPQFLISFYEKMQSDKGSIPDRFSAQQFSDYHSELNMSSLELGDSALYFCASSPLPQGSGSGNTIYFGEGSWLTVV.

CDR3 coding DNA: TGTGCCAGCAGTTTATACGCGGACAATGAGCAGTTCTTC. Its translation: CASSLYADNEQFF. This chain uses TRBV28 with TRBJ2-1; D not certain. V was clipped by 1 base and J by 5 bases, with 6 bases between them. Per the germline V gene, CDR1 is MDHEN and CDR2 is SYDVKM. This CDR3 region has 13 residues. The full variable domain, its missing parts supplied by reference TRBV28 and TRBJ2-1, is DVKVTQSSRYLVKRTGEKVFLECVQDMDHENMFWYRQDPGLGLRLIYFSYDVKMKEKGDIPEGYSVSREKKERFSLILESASTNQTSMYLCASSLYADNEQFFGPGTRLTVL.

The chain employs TRBV20-1 and TRBJ2-1; maybe TRBD1 (6 bases). CDR1 is DFQATT and CDR2 is SNEGSKA in the germline V gene (reference sequence). V dropped 3 bases and J dropped 0 bases, with 15 bases sitting between them. The CDR3 is made up of 16 amino acids. The CDR3, as DNA: TGCAGTGCTAGTCCCCCGACAGGCTCCTCCTACAATGAGCAGTTCTTC. This translates into CSASPPTGSSYNEQFF.

V is TRBV30 and J is TRBJ1-2; no firm D call. Trimming left V 0 bases short and J 4 bases short, with 9 bases between. In germline, CDR1 is GTSNPN, CDR2 SVGIG (reference sequence). The CDR3 runs 13 residues. DNA of the CDR3: TGTGCCTGGAGTGTACGCGCAGGCTATGGCTACACCTTC. This sequence encodes CAWSVRAGYGYTF.

The chain has TRBV10-2 and TRBJ2-1; TRBD2 matches at 12 bases. V lost 6 bases and J lost 7; bases outside the gene matches: 10. The CDR3 has 16 residues. Per the germline V gene, CDR1 is WSHSY and CDR2 is SAAADI. CDR3 residues: CASSLLTSGRGNEQFF. For the CDR3, the DNA is TGCGCCAGCAGCTTACTGACTAGCGGGAGAGGGAATGAGCAGTTCTTC.

The chain uses TRBV7-9 and TRBJ1-1, with D possibly TRBD1 on 5 matching bases. The ends were cut back, 5 bases at V and 11 bases at J, with 15 bases in the middle. This CDR3 is built from 12 residues. Per the germline V gene, CDR1 is SEHNR and CDR2 is FQNEAQ (reference sequence). In nucleotides, the CDR3 is TGTGCCAGCAGCGCCTCACCTGGGGCGGCTTTCTTT. This sequence encodes CASSASPGAAFF.

The genes are TRBV19 and TRBJ1-4; 7 bases fit TRBD1. Trimming at V came to 6 bases and at J to 6 bases, leaving 7 bases not matched to a gene. Germline lookup yields CDR1 LNHDA and CDR2 SQIVND (reference sequence). The CDR3 has 14 amino acids. The CDR3 is CASRAEGGDEKLFF. In DNA form, the CDR3 reads TGTGCCAGTAGGGCAGAAGGGGGCGATGAAAAACTGTTTTTT. The full variable domain, in which reference TRBV19 and TRBJ1-4 provide the parts outside the CDR3, is DGGITQSPKYLFRKEGQNVTLSCEQNLNHDAMYWYRQDPGQGLRLIYYSQIVNDFQKGDIAEGYSVSREKKESFPLTVTSAQKNPTAFYLCASRAEGGDEKLFFGSGTQLSVL.

This chain connects TRBV25-1 to TRBJ2-1; D gene ambiguous. The germline V and J ends were trimmed by 3 bases and 8 bases, with 8 bases remaining between them. The CDR3 runs to 12 residues. Germline loops: CDR1 MGHDK, CDR2 SYGVNS. The CDR3 DNA reads TGTGCCAGCAGTGACCTGACACATGAGCAGTTCTTC. Amino acids: CASSDLTHEQFF. The full variable domain, its missing parts supplied by reference TRBV25-1 and TRBJ2-1, is EADIYQTPRYLVIGTGKKITLECSQTMGHDKMYWYQQDPGMELHLIHYSYGVNSTEKGDLSSESTVSRIRTEHFPLTLESARPSHTSQYLCASSDLTHEQFFGPGTRLTVL.

The V and J genes are TRBV9 and TRBJ2-1; 9 bases match TRBD2. From germline, CDR1 is SGDLS and CDR2 YYNGEE. The V and J ends lost 2 bases and 4 bases, in that order; junction bases with no gene match: 13. The CDR3 runs 18 residues. CDR3 DNA: TGTGCCAGCAGCGTCCCTAGCGGGAACCGGAACCTATACAATGAGCAGTTCTTC. It translates to CASSVPSGNRNLYNEQFF.

The V call is TRBV7-9, the J call TRBJ2-3; 12 bases are a match to TRBD1. The germline gives CDR1 SEHNR, CDR2 FQNEAQ (reference sequence). V gave up 4 bases and J gave up 4 bases; unmatched junction bases: 6. The CDR3 consists of 16 residues. CDR3 bases: TGTGCCAGCAGCTCCGGGACAGGGGGCTTCGCAGATACGCAGTATTTT. This translates into CASSSGTGGFADTQYF.

The V gene is TRBV24-1, the J gene TRBJ1-2; D perhaps matches TRBD1 (5 bases). V lost 4 bases, J lost 3 bases, and 11 bases lay in between. The CDR3 loop spans 14 amino acids. Germline CDR1 is KGHDR and CDR2 is SFDVKD. CDR3 sequence (DNA): TGTGCCACCAGTGACCCGACAGTCCACTATGGCTACACCTTC. Translated: CATSDPTVHYGYTF.

The chain joins TRBV4-1 to TRBJ2-5, with unresolved D. V shed 1 base and J shed 2 bases, with 5 bases lying between them. This CDR3 is built from 13 residues. Germline CDR1 and CDR2: MGHRA and YSYEKL. The CDR3 loop reads CASSQAQQETQYF. The CDR3 DNA reads as TGCGCCAGCAGCCAAGCGCAGCAAGAGACCCAGTACTTC.

This clone was recorded once. The gene calls are TRBV21-1 and TRBJ1-4; the D call of TRBD1 is as the table states it, not checked on the DNA. TRBV21-1 is reported as a pseudogene. The CDR3 runs to 15 residues. This CDR3 reads CASSKKKQGAEKLFF. As DNA, the CDR3 is TGTGCCAGCAGCAAAAAAAAACAGGGGGCTGAAAAACTGTTTTTT.

The chain is built from TRBV6-6 and TRBJ1-1; D is possibly TRBD1 (5 bases). Germline-derived CDR1 and CDR2 are MNHNY and SVGAGI (reference sequence). The V end lost 5 bases, the J end lost 3 bases, and 19 bases lay between the germline ends. This CDR3 region has 16 residues. The CDR3 nucleotides are TGTGCCAGCAGTCGAGTTTCAGGGTCAAAATACACTGAAGCTTTCTTT. Amino acid sequence: CASSRVSGSKYTEAFF.

This clone was seen just once. The genes are TRBV5-1 and TRBJ1-1; TRBD1 matches at 8 bases. V lost 1 base and J lost 6; bases outside the gene matches: 17. The CDR3 covers 18 residues. Germline V gene lookup returns CDR1 SGHRS and CDR2 YFSETQ. The CDR3 DNA is TGCGCCAGCAGCTTGTCAGGCTCCGGGGCAGGGGGCTGGGCTGAAGCTTTCTTT. Translation: CASSLSGSGAGGWAEAFF. Based on the CDR3 plus reference TRBV5-1 and TRBJ1-1, the full variable domain is KAGVTQTPRYLIKTRGQQVTLSCSPISGHRSVSWYQQTPGQGLQFLFEYFSETQRNKGNFPGRFSGRQFSNSRSEMNVSTLELGDSALYLCASSLSGSGAGGWAEAFFGQGTRLTVV.

V is TRBV5-1 and J is TRBJ2-5, with 11 bases lining up with TRBD1. This CDR3 comprises 16 residues. J lost 4 bases, V lost 4 bases, and 9 bases had no gene match. Germline CDR1 and CDR2: SGHRS and YFSETQ. CDR3 in amino acids: CASSGVDRGRLETQYF. The CDR3 coding sequence is TGCGCCAGCAGCGGGGTGGACAGGGGGCGTCTAGAGACCCAGTACTTC.

The CDR3 sequence is CSVLKGDPASTEAFF. Written as DNA, the CDR3 is TGCAGCGTTCTGAAGGGGGACCCGGCGAGCACTGAAGCTTTCTTT. The J gene is TRBJ1-1, the V gene TRBV29-1, with D tentatively TRBD1 (6 bases). The ends were cut back, 5 bases at V and 4 bases at J, with 20 bases in the middle. The CDR3 sequence is 15 residues long. From germline, CDR1 is SQVTM and CDR2 ANQGSEA.

The V call is TRBV6-6, the J call TRBJ2-3; D remains unclear. This CDR3 region has 14 residues. Per the germline V gene, CDR1 is MNHNY and CDR2 is SVGAGI (reference sequence). Trimming removed 0 bases at V and 8 bases at J, with 12 bases between. CDR3 nucleotide sequence: TGTGCCAGCAGTTACTCTATCGCACAAGTTACGCAGTATTTT. The encoded protein is CASSYSIAQVTQYF.

The rearrangement joins TRBV3-1 (or the pseudogene TRBV3-2) to TRBJ1-5; TRBD1 agrees at 7 bases. Germline-derived CDR1 and CDR2 are LGHDT and YNNKEL (reference sequence). The V gene end was trimmed by 0 bases and the J gene end by 7 bases; junction bases not matched to a gene: 9. This CDR3 region has 16 residues. CDR3 nucleotides: TGTGCCAGCAGCCAAGATGGGACAGCTCCAGGACAGCCCCAGCATTTT. Translating gives CASSQDGTAPGQPQHF.

The chain links TRBV27 to TRBJ2-7; 10 bases are shared with TRBD2. CDR3 size: 17 residues. CDR1 MNHEY and CDR2 SMNVEV come from the germline V gene (reference sequence). J was trimmed by 2 bases and V by 7 bases; bases with no gene match: 14. CDR3 in amino acids: CASTPDLAGVGTYEQYF. DNA of the CDR3: TGTGCCAGCACCCCCGATCTAGCGGGAGTCGGGACCTACGAGCAGTACTTC.

This sequence joins TRBV7-6 and TRBJ2-3; D perhaps matches TRBD1 (6 bases). Between the trimmed V and J ends, which lost 5 bases and 1 base, there was a span of 10 bases. Per germline, CDR1 SGHVS and CDR2 FNYEAQ. There are 14 residues in the CDR3. CDR3 residues: CASSIQGRTDTQYF. The CDR3 region has the DNA TGTGCCAGCAGCATACAGGGTCGCACAGATACGCAGTATTTT.